This T cell receptor beta chain was sequenced for a study of blood T cell repertoires in COVID-19. About the study: Acute-phase and convalescent COVID-19 samples originated in the United States, Italy and Spain. PBMCs, B-cell-depleted T cells, or T cells were the source of the cDNA or gDNA that made up the material.

J lost 7 bases, V lost 4 bases, and 8 bases had no gene match. The germline V gene has CDR1 MNHEY and CDR2 SVGAGI. This CDR3 has 15 residues. As handled by the study authors: Estimated nucleated cell counts came from reference gene primer amplification. Data came from immunoSEQ multiplex PCR; TCRdb stores just in-frame clones and leaves some out. Clone size and the V and J calls come from that table; the DNA yielded D and trimming. The sample has about 180,000 clones; over 75% are singletons. The receptor was derived from a man in his forties or fifties with active or convalescent COVID-19. The specimen was peripheral blood. The chain joins TRBV6-5 to TRBJ1-4, with TRBD1 identical over 8 bases. CDR3 in amino acids: CASSSTQGAVEKLFF. As DNA, the CDR3 is TGTGCCAGCAGTTCGACGCAGGGGGCGGTTGAAAAACTGTTTTTT.